This TCR beta chain is drawn from a study of T cell responses to AZD1222 COVID-19 vaccine. Of note for this clone: Antigen specificity is unknown.

Profiling relied on immunoSEQ multiplex PCR, and the TCRdb table lists in-frame clones only, not all of them. The table lists roughly 130,000 clones, over 75% of them singletons, with about 7.9% in the top ten. CDR1 SGHNT and CDR2 YENEEA come from the germline V gene. The CDR3 has 18 amino acids. V dropped 4 bases and J dropped 4; count of bases not matched to a gene: 9. Notes on the study in general: Nearly half of unique spike-specific TCRs reportedly avoided B.1.351 and B.1.1.7 mutated regions. Along spike, vaccine-associated CD4 TCRs were found throughout, with dominance at 160-218 and 743-854. Sampling captured repertoires only after the peak T cell response. White British donors predominated, females outnumbered males, and clonal diversity was possibly underestimated.

The chain joins TRBV11-3 to TRBJ2-5; 16 nucleotides align to TRBD2. The sequenced sample was peripheral blood, obtained on day 0 of AZD1222 vaccination. This TCR derives from an adult in good health. The CDR3 spells CASSYGGTSGRAGETQYF. CDR3 sequence (DNA): TGTGCCAGCAGCTACGGAGGGACTAGCGGGAGGGCCGGAGAGACCCAGTACTTC.